This T cell receptor (beta chain) derives from a study of beta chain features in type 1 diabetes. Study information: Patient and healthy donor groups were alike in age, gender and cell yields.

Study outcomes and limitations: VDJ junctions from type 1 diabetes patients carried fewer insertions and larger deletions. In the patient group, naive, central memory and Treg TCRB repertoires seemed more alike than in the healthy donor group.

This clone appeared a few times. Its cognate antigen is unknown. The CDR3 covers 14 residues. J gave up 4 bases and V 5 bases, and 8 bases lay outside the gene matches. Germline lookup yields CDR1 SGHRS and CDR2 YFSETQ. Sequenced material consisted of expressed TCRB transcripts (all of the isolated RNA was reverse transcribed). Using immunoSEQ multiplex PCR, the repertoire was profiled, and TCRdb retains in-frame clones only, with some absent. Among some 150,000 clones listed, 8% to 13% were seen once. Researchers reported sorting CD4+ naive, central memory, regulatory and stem cell-like memory cells via CD45RO/CCR7/CD25/CD127/CD95/CD27.

The V gene is TRBV5-1, the J gene TRBJ1-2, with 7 bases identical to TRBD1. Sequenced: naive CD4+ T cells from blood. The TCR was taken from a man aged 18-30 years in good health. CDR3 DNA sequence: TGCGCCAGCAGTCCGGGACAGCTTTCCTATGGCTACACCTTC. Its protein is CASSPGQLSYGYTF.